Many counts were recorded for the clone carrying this TCR beta chain. Its antigen is undetermined. The protocol was immunoSEQ multiplex PCR, while the TCRdb copy is restricted to in-frame clones and leaves out a portion. The sample has under 25,000 clones, none seen only once. Losses at the gene ends were 4 bases for V and 9 bases for J; bases not matched to a gene: 12. The CDR3 spans 16 residues. CDR1 is SGHTA and CDR2 is FQGTGA in the germline V gene. Cyclophosphamide on days +3 and +4 followed busulfan-fludarabine conditioning and a marrow graft. These data originate in a study of T cells after posttransplantation cyclophosphamide. Overall study results and limits: TRB overlap between skin or GI tissue T cells and blood was limited. TRB clonality was highly associated with recipient CMV seropositivity and reactivation. Donor-recipient repertoire similarity was low at 1-2 months, rising over year one.

V gene TRBV7-3 combines with J gene TRBJ2-1, with 10 bases lining up with TRBD2. The sequence was obtained from a male patient under 35 who received an allogeneic stem cell transplant from a related donor, was CMV-positive, and had no GVHD. T cells may partly derive from the graft donor. This specimen consisted of PBMCs, obtained after allogeneic stem cell transplant with posttransplant cyclophosphamide. The CDR3 loop reads CASSSSLAGGDTEQFF. CDR3 bases: TGTGCCAGCAGCTCGTCCTTAGCGGGGGGTGATACTGAGCAGTTCTTC. Full variable domain (remainder filled in from reference TRBV7-3 and TRBJ2-1): GAGVSQTPSNKVTEKGKYVELRCDPISGHTALYWYRQSLGQGPEFLIYFQGTGAADDSGLPNDRFFAVRPEGSVSTLKIQRTERGDSAVYLCASSSSLAGGDTEQFFGPGTRLTVL.